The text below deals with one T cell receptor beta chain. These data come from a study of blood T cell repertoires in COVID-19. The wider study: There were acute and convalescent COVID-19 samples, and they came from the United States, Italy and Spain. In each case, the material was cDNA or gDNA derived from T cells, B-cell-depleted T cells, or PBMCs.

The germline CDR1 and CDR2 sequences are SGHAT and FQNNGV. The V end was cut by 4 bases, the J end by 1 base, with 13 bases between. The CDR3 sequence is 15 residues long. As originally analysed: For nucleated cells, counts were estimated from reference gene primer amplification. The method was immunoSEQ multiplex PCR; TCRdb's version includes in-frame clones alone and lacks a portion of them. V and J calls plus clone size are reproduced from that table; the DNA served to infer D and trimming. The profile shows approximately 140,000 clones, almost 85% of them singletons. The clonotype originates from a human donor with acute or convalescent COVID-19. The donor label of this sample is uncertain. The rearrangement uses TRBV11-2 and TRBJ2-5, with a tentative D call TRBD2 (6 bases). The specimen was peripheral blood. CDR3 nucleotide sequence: TGTGCCAGCAGCTCGGAGGGCTACCCCCAAGAGACCCAGTACTTC. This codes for CASSSEGYPQETQYF. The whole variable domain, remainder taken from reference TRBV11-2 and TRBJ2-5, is EAGVAQSPRYKIIEKRQSVAFWCNPISGHATLYWYQQILGQGPKLLIQFQNNGVVDDSQLPKDRFSAERLKGVDSTLKIQPAKLEDSAVYLCASSSEGYPQETQYFGPGTRLLVL.